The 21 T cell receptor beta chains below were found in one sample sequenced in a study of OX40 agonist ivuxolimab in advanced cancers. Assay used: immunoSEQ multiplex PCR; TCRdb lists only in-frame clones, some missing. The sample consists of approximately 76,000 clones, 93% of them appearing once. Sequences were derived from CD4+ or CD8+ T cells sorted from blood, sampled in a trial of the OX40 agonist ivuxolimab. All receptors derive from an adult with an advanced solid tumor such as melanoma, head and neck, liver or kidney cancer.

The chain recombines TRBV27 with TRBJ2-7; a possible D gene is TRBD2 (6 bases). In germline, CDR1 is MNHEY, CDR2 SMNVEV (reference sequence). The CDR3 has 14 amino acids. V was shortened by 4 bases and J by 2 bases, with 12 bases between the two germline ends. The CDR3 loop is CASSSRGSAYEQYF. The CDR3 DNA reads TGTGCCAGCAGTTCGCGGGGAAGCGCCTACGAGCAGTACTTC.

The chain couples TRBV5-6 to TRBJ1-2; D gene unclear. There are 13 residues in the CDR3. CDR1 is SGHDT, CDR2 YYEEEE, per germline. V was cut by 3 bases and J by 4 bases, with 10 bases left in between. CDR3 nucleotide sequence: TGTGCCAGCAGCTCCATCCCGAGCTATGGCTACACCTTC. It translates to CASSSIPSYGYTF.

CDR3 DNA sequence: TGTGCCACCAACAGGGGGAGCAATCAGCCCCAGCATTTT. Its translation is CATNRGSNQPQHF. V gene TRBV15 combines with J gene TRBJ1-5; TRBD1 matches 8 bases. This CDR3 is built from 13 residues. V shed 7 bases and J 1 base; nucleotides not matched to a gene: 0. CDR1 and CDR2 (germline): LNHNV, YYDKDF (reference sequence).

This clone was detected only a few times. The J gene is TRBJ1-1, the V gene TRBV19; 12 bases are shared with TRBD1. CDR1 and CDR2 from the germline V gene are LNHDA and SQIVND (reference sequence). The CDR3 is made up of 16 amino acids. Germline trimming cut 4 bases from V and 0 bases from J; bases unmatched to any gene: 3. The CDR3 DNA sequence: TGTGCCAGTAGTAGAGGGGACAGGGGGCTGAACACTGAAGCTTTCTTT. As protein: CASSRGDRGLNTEAFF.

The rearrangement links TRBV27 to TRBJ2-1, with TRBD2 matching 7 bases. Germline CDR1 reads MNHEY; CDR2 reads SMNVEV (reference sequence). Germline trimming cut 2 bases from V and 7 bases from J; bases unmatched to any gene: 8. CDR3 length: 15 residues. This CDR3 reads CASSLGRESPNEQFF. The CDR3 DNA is TGTGCCAGCAGTTTAGGGCGGGAGTCCCCAAATGAGCAGTTCTTC.

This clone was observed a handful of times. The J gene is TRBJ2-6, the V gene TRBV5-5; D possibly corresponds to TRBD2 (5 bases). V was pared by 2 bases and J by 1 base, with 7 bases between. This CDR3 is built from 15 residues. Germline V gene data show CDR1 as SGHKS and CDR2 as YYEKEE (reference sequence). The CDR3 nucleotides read TGTGCCAGCAGCTTCGGGGTATCTGGGGCCAACGTCCTGACTTTC. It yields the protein CASSFGVSGANVLTF.

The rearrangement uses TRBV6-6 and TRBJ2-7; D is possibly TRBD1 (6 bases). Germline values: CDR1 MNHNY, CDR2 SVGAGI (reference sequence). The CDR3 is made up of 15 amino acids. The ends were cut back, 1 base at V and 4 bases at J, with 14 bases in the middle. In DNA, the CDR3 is TGTGCCAGCAGTTACTATACAGGGCAAGGTTACGAGCAGTACTTC. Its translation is CASSYYTGQGYEQYF.

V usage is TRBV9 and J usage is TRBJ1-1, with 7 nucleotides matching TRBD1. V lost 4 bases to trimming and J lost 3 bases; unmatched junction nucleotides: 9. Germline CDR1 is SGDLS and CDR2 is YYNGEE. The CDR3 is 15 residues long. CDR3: CASSPRGQTHTEAFF. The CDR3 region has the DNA TGTGCCAGCAGCCCTAGGGGACAGACCCACACTGAAGCTTTCTTT. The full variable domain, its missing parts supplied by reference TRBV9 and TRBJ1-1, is DSGVTQTPKHLITATGQRVTLRCSPRSGDLSVYWYQQSLDQGLQFLIQYYNGEERAKGNILERFSAQQFPDLHSELNLSSLELGDSALYFCASSPRGQTHTEAFFGQGTRLTVV.

The CDR3 sequence is CASSKYSTRSYEQYF. The CDR3 bases are TGTGCCAGCAGCAAGTACTCGACTAGGTCCTACGAGCAGTACTTC. The genes are TRBV28 and TRBJ2-7; D is perhaps TRBD2 (6 bases). CDR3 length equals 15 residues. The V and J ends lost 6 bases and 1 base respectively, with 16 bases between them. In germline, CDR1 is MDHEN, CDR2 SYDVKM.

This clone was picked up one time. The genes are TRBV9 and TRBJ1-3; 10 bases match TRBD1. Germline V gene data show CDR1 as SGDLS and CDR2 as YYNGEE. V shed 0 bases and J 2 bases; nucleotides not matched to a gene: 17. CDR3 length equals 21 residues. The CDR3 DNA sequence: TGTGCCAGCAGCGTAGTTTTGGGGACAGGGGAAAGAAGCTATCCTGGAAACACCATATATTTT. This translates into CASSVVLGTGERSYPGNTIYF.

The CDR3 DNA follows: TGTGCCAGCAGTTTGTCCGGGACAGGGGTAGGTAATAATTCACCCCTCCACTTT. Translating it yields CASSLSGTGVGNNSPLHF. The rearrangement joins TRBV28 to TRBJ1-6, with 10 bases that match TRBD1. Unmatched junction bases numbered 10, after V lost 3 bases and J lost 5 bases. The CDR3 length is 18 residues. Per the germline V gene, CDR1 is MDHEN and CDR2 is SYDVKM.

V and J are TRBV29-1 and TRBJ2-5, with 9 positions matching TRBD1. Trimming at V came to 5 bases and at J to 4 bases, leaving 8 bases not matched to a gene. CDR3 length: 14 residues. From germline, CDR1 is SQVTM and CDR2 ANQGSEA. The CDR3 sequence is CSVRDRGIRETQYF. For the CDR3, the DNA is TGCAGCGTTCGCGACAGGGGGATAAGAGAGACCCAGTACTTC.

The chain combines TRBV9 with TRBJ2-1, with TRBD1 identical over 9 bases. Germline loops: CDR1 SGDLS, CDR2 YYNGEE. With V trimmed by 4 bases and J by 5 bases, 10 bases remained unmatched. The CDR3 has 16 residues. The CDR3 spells CASSFYSGTGHNEQFF. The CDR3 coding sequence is TGTGCCAGCAGCTTCTACTCCGGGACAGGGCACAATGAGCAGTTCTTC. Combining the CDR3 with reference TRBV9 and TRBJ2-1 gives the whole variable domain DSGVTQTPKHLITATGQRVTLRCSPRSGDLSVYWYQQSLDQGLQFLIQYYNGEERAKGNILERFSAQQFPDLHSELNLSSLELGDSALYFCASSFYSGTGHNEQFFGPGTRLTVL.

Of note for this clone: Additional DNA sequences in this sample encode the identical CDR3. DNA for the CDR3: TGTGCCAGCAGCGTAGGAGGGGGGACTAATGAAAAACTGTTTTTT. Its translation is CASSVGGGTNEKLFF. The chain uses TRBV9 and TRBJ1-4; TRBD1 might be the D (6 bases). V lost 0 bases to trimming and J lost 2 bases, with 8 bases between them. Germline V lookup: CDR1 SGDLS, CDR2 YYNGEE. The length of the CDR3 is 15 residues.

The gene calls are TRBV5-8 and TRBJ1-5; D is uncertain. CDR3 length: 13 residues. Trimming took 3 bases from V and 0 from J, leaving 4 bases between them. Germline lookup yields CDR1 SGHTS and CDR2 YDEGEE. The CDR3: CASSSLSNQPQHF. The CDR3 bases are TGTGCCAGCAGCTCTCTTAGCAATCAGCCCCAGCATTTT.

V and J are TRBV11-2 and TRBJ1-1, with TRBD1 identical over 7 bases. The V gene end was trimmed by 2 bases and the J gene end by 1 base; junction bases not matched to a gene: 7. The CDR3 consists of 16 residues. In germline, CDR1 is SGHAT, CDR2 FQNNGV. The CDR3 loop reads CASSLWTGYQNTEAFF. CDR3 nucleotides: TGTGCCAGCAGCTTATGGACAGGCTATCAGAACACTGAAGCTTTCTTT.

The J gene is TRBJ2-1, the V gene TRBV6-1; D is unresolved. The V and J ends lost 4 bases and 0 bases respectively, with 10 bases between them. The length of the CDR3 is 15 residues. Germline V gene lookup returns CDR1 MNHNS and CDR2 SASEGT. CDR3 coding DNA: TGTGCCAGCAGTGGGGGAACGGGCTCCTACAATGAGCAGTTCTTC. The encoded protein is CASSGGTGSYNEQFF.

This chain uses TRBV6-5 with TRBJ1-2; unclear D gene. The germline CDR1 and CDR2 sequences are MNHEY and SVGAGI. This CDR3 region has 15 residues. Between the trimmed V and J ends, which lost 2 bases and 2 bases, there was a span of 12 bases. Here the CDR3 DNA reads TGTGCCAGCAGTTACCAACCGTCAGAGAACTATGGCTACACCTTC. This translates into CASSYQPSENYGYTF.

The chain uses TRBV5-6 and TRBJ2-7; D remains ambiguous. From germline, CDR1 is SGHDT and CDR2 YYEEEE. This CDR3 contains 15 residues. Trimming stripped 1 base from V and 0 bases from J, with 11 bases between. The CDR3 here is CASSLKERGSYEQYF. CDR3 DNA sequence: TGTGCCAGCAGCTTGAAGGAGCGCGGCTCCTACGAGCAGTACTTC.

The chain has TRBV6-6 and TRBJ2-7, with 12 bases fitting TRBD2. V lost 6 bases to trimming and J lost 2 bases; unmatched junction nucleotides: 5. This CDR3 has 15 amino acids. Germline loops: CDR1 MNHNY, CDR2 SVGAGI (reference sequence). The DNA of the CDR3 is TGTGCCAGCAGCCCCCTAGCGGGGGGGCCCTACGAGCAGTACTTC. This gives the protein CASSPLAGGPYEQYF.

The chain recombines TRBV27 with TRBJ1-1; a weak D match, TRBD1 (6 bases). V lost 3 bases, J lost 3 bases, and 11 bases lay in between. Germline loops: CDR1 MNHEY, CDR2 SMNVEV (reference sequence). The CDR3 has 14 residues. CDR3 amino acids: CASSFRGGDTEAFF. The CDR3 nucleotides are TGTGCCAGCAGTTTCAGGGGAGGGGACACTGAAGCTTTCTTT.